These 10 T cell receptor beta chains share one sample of origin, sequenced in a study of T cell responses to AZD1222 COVID-19 vaccine. The protocol was immunoSEQ multiplex PCR, while the TCRdb copy is restricted to in-frame clones and leaves out a portion. The data hold approximately 150,000 clones, with about nine tenths observed a single time. The sample consisted of peripheral blood, taken 28 days after the second AZD1222 dose. The source is an adult who received the AZD1222 COVID-19 vaccine.

The chain carries TRBV27 and TRBJ1-6; D call uncertain. V lost 3 bases and J lost 4, with 13 bases in between. Germline V gives CDR1 MNHEY, CDR2 SMNVEV (reference sequence). The CDR3 totals 16 residues. The CDR3 loop reads CASSFSGVRYNSPLHF. CDR3 coding DNA: TGTGCCAGCAGTTTCTCCGGGGTTCGGTATAATTCACCCCTCCACTTT.

This clone has a single count. Other DNA sequences of this sample code for an identical CDR3. The rearrangement links TRBV10-2 to TRBJ1-5; no definite D call. The V gene's germline CDR1 is WSHSY and CDR2 SAAADI. V was shortened by 0 bases and J by 2 bases, with 5 bases between the two germline ends. The CDR3 is 14 residues long. The CDR3 sequence: CASSESLGNQPQHF. The CDR3 DNA reads as TGCGCCAGCAGTGAGTCGTTGGGCAATCAGCCCCAGCATTTT.

The chain joins TRBV10-2 to TRBJ1-1, with D unclear. The CDR3 totals 14 residues. Between the trimmed V and J ends, which lost 0 bases and 2 bases, there was a span of 7 bases. Germline V gene data show CDR1 as WSHSY and CDR2 as SAAADI. The CDR3 DNA sequence: TGCGCCAGCAGTGAGTCCGGCAGAAACACTGAAGCTTTCTTT. Translation: CASSESGRNTEAFF.

The chain uses TRBV24-1 and TRBJ1-2; D is unresolved. Germline V gives CDR1 KGHDR, CDR2 SFDVKD. The CDR3 length is 13 residues. V shed 1 base and J shed 4 bases, with 6 bases lying between them. The CDR3 loop is CATSDFRSYGYTF. CDR3 DNA sequence: TGTGCCACCAGTGATTTCCGATCCTATGGCTACACCTTC.

This chain links TRBV30 with TRBJ2-2, with TRBD1 as a possible D gene (5 bases). The V gene lost 0 bases and the J gene lost 5 bases, with 16 bases spanning the gap. The germline CDR1 and CDR2 sequences are GTSNPN and SVGIG (reference sequence). The CDR3 totals 16 residues. The CDR3 DNA reads as TGTGCCTGGAGTGTAATCGGTCAGGCAGGGACCGGGGAGCTGTTTTTT. Its translation: CAWSVIGQAGTGELFF.

The table lists this clone with many counts. The J gene is TRBJ2-7, the V gene TRBV9, with D possibly being TRBD1 (6 bases). Trimming took off 3 bases at V and 3 bases at J, with 13 bases between the two ends. Germline loops: CDR1 SGDLS, CDR2 YYNGEE. This CDR3 contains 14 residues. CDR3 bases: TGTGCCAGCAGCGAGTCCCAGGGGCTCTACGAGCAGTACTTC. The encoded protein is CASSESQGLYEQYF.

J is TRBJ1-1 and V is TRBV24-1; TRBD1 is a possible D gene (5 bases). Trimming left V 0 bases short and J 3 bases short, with 19 bases between. This CDR3 comprises 18 residues. Per the germline V gene, CDR1 is KGHDR and CDR2 is SFDVKD. Here the CDR3 reads CATSDLKGGWGVDTEAFF. CDR3 sequence (DNA): TGTGCCACCAGTGATTTGAAGGGCGGGTGGGGCGTGGACACTGAAGCTTTCTTT.

CDR3 in DNA: TGTGCCAGTAATTATGCGAACCATTCACCCCTCCACTTT. It is translated as CASNYANHSPLHF. This sequence joins TRBV19 and TRBJ1-6; D not certain. This CDR3 is built from 13 residues. V shed 7 bases and J shed 8 bases, with 12 bases lying between them. From germline, CDR1 is LNHDA and CDR2 SQIVND (reference sequence).

V usage is TRBV4-1 and J usage is TRBJ2-3; the D gene is possibly TRBD1 (6 bases). The CDR3 length is 21 residues. V lost 4 bases and J lost 1, with 30 bases in between. Looked up from germline, CDR1 is MGHRA and CDR2 is YSYEKL. CDR3 sequence (DNA): TGCGCCAGCAGCCCTGGTGGGGCAGCCCTCCCCACCCCAGGGGGCACAGATACGCAGTATTTT. Translation: CASSPGGAALPTPGGTDTQYF.

V gene TRBV27 combines with J gene TRBJ1-1; unclear D gene. Germline values: CDR1 MNHEY, CDR2 SMNVEV (reference sequence). This CDR3 region has 11 residues. Trimming stripped 9 bases from V and 4 bases from J, with 9 bases between. As DNA, the CDR3 is TGTGCCAGTGTCCGGAGCACTGAAGCTTTCTTT. Encoded protein: CASVRSTEAFF.